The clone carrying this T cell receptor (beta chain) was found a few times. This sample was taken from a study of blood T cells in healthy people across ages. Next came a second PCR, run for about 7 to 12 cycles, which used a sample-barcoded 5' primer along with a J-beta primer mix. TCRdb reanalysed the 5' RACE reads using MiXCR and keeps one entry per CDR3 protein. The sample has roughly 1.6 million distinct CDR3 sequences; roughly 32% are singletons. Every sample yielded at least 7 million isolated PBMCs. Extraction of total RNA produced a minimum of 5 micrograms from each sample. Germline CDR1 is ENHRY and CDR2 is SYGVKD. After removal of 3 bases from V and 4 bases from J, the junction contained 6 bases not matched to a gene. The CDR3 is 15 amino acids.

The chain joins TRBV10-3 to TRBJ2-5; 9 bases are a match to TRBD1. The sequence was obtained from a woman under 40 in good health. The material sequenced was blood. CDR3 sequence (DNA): TGTGCCATCAGTGAAGGGACAGGGCGGATAGAGACCCAGTACTTC. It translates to CAISEGTGRIETQYF.